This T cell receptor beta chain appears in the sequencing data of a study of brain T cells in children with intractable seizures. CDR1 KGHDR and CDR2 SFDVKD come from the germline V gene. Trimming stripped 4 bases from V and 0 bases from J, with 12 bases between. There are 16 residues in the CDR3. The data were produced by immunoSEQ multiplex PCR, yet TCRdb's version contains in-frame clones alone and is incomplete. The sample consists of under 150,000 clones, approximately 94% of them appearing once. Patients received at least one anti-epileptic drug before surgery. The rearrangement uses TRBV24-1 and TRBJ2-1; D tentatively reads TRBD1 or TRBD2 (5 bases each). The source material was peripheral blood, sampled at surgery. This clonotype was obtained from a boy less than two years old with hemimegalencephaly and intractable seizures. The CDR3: CATSEPRGSSYNEQFF. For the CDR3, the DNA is TGTGCCACCAGTGAACCTCGGGGCAGCTCCTACAATGAGCAGTTCTTC.